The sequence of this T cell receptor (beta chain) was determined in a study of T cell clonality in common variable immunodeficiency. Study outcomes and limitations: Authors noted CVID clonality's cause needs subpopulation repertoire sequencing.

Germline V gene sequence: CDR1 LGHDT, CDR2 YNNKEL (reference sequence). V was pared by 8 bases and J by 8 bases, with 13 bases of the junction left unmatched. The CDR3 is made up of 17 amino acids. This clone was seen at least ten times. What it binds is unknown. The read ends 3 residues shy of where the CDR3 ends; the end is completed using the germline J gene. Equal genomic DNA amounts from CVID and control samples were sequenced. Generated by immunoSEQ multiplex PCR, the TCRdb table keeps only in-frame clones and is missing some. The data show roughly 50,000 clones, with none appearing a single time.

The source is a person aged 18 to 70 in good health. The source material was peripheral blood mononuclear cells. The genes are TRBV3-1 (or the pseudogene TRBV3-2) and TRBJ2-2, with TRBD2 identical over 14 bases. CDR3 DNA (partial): TGTGCCAGCTTAACAACCGGGACTAGCGGGAGACCGGGGGAG. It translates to CASLTTGTSGRPGE. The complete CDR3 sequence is CASLTTGTSGRPGELFF.